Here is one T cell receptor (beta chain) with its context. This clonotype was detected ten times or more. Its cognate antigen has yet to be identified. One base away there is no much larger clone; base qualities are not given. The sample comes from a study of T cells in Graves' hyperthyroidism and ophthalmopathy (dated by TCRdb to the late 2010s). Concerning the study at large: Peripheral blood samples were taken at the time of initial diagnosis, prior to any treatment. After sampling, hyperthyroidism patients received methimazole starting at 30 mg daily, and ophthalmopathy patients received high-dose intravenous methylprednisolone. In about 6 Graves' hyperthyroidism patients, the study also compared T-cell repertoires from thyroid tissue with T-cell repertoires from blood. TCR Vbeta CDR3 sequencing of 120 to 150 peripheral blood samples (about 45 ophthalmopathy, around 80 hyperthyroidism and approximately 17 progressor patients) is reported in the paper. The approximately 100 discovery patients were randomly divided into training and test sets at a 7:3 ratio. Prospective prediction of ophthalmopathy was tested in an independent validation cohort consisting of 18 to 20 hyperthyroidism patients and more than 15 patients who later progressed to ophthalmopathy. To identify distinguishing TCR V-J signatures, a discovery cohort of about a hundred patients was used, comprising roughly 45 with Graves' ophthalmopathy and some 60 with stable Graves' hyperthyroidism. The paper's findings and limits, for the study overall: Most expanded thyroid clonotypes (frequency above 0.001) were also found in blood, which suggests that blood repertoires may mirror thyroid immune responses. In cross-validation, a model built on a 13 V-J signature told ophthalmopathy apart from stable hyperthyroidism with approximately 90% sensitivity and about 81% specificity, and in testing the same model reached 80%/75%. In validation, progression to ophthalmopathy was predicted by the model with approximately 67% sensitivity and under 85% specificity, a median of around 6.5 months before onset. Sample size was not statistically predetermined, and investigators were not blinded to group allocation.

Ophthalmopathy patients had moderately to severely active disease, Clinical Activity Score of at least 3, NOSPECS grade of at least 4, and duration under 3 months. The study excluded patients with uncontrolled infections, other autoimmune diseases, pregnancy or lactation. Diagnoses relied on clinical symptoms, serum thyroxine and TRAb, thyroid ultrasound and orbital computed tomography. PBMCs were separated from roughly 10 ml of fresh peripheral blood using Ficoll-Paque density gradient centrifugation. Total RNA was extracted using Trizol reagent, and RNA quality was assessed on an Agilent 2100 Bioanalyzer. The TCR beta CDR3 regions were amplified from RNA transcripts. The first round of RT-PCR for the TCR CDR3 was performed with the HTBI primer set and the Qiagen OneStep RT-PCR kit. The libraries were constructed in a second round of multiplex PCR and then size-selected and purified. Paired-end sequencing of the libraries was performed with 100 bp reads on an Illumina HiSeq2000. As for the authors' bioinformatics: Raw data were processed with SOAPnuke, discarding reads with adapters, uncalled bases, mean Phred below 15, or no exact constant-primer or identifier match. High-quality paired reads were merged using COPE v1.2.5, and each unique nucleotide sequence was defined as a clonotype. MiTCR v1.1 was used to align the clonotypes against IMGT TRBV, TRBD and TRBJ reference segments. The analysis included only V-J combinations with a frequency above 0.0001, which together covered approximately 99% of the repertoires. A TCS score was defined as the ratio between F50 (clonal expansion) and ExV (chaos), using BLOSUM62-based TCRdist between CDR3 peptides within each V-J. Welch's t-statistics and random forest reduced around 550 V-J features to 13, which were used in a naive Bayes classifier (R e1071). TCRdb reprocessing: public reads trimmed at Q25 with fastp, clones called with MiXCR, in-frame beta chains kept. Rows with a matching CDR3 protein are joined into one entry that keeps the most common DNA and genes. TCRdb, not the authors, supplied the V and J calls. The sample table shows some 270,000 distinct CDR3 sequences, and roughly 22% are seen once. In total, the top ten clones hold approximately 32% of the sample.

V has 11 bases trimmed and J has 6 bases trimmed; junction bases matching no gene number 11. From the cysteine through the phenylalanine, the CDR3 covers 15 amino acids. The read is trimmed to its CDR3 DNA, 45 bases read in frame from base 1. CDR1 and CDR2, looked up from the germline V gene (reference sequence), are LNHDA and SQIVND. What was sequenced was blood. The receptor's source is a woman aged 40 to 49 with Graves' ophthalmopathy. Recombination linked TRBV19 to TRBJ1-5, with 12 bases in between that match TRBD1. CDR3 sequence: CAAHSGTGGTQPQHF. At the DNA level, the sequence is TGTGCCGCCCATTCTGGGACAGGGGGCACTCAGCCCCAGCATTTT.